This passage covers 13 T cell receptor beta chains from one sample sequenced in a study of PD-1 blockade in classical Hodgkin lymphoma (dated by TCRdb to 2018 to 2021). Library method: the immunoSEQ multiplex PCR assay. This is the immuneACCESS table as TCRdb keeps it, with only in-frame sequences that have V and J called. A part of the clones is gone; compared with another copy, unresolved V genes explain less than half, and the rest is unexplained. Present in this sample are tens of thousands of clones, 71% of which were seen just once. Under 3.5% of the sample lies in the top ten. The meaning of the sample's time point label: cycle 2 day 1 (C2D1) of nivolumab. Every trial patient had relapsed following autologous stem cell transplantation, and prior brentuximab vedotin exposure was what differed among cohorts A, B and C. Sample: peripheral blood mononuclear cells (PBMCs), taken before the second cycle of nivolumab. Receptor source: a human donor with classical Hodgkin lymphoma.

The chain joins TRBV11-2 to TRBJ2-7; TRBD2 is a possible D gene (6 bases). There are 17 residues in the CDR3. V gave up 6 bases and J gave up 6 bases, with 27 bases separating them. Germline-derived CDR1 and CDR2 are SGHAT and FQNNGV. The CDR3 protein is CASSSGVGRRDAGEQYF. The CDR3 nucleotides read TGTGCCAGCAGTTCGGGGGTCGGCCGAAGGGACGCGGGCGAGCAGTACTTC.

The chain links TRBV5-1 to TRBJ2-7, with D tentatively TRBD1 (5 bases). The CDR3 is made up of 14 amino acids. The germline CDR1 and CDR2 sequences are SGHRS and YFSETQ. V was trimmed by 3 bases and J by 2 bases, leaving 12 bases between them. CDR3 bases: TGCGCCAGCAGCTCCCCTCTCAGGGCCTACGAGCAGTACTTC. It is translated as CASSSPLRAYEQYF.

The chain uses TRBV14 and TRBJ2-7; D remains unclear. The CDR3 sequence is 12 residues long. The germline CDR1 and CDR2 sequences are SGHDN and FVKESK. The V end lost 3 bases, the J end lost 6 bases, and 9 bases lay between the germline ends. The CDR3 DNA follows: TGTGCCAGCAGCCAGCGGCAATCCGAGCAGTACTTC. This translates into CASSQRQSEQYF.

V and J are TRBV9 and TRBJ1-1, with no clear D. The CDR3 is 14 residues long. The V end lost 1 base, the J end lost 0 bases, and 7 bases lay between the germline ends. Germline V gene data show CDR1 as SGDLS and CDR2 as YYNGEE. CDR3 in DNA: TGTGCCAGCAGCGTACTTGGCATGAACACTGAAGCTTTCTTT. As protein: CASSVLGMNTEAFF.

The rearrangement links TRBV6-6 to TRBJ2-2, with 8 nucleotides matching TRBD1. The trim removed 5 bases at V and 1 base at J, leaving 6 bases unmatched. This CDR3 region has 16 residues. The germline CDR1 and CDR2 sequences are MNHNY and SVGAGI (reference sequence). CDR3 protein: CASSNGQGQNTGELFF. The CDR3 nucleotides are TGTGCCAGCAGTAACGGACAGGGTCAGAACACCGGGGAGCTGTTTTTT.

The CDR3 sequence: CASRKGGRLNQPQHF. CDR3 DNA sequence: TGCGCCAGCAGAAAGGGGGGGCGGCTCAATCAGCCCCAGCATTTT. The J gene is TRBJ1-5, the V gene TRBV10-1; TRBD1 is a possible D gene (6 bases). Trimming took 6 bases from V and 3 from J, leaving 15 bases between them. This CDR3 has 15 residues. Germline V gene sequence: CDR1 WNHNN, CDR2 SYGVQD (reference sequence).

This clone has just a few counts. The chain recombines TRBV2 with TRBJ2-7; D possibly corresponds to TRBD1 (6 bases). Per the germline V gene, CDR1 is SNHLY and CDR2 is FYNNEI. Deletions cut 6 bases from V and 3 bases from J, with 15 bases between. The CDR3 length is 14 residues. The CDR3 region is CASRGARLNYEQYF. Here the CDR3 DNA reads TGTGCCAGCAGGGGGGCGAGGCTAAACTACGAGCAGTACTTC.

This clone was seen once. This rearrangement joins TRBV19 to TRBJ2-1; 7 bases are a match to TRBD2. V lost 0 bases to trimming and J lost 1 base; unmatched junction nucleotides: 12. This CDR3 region has 19 residues. CDR1 and CDR2 from the germline V gene are LNHDA and SQIVND (reference sequence). CDR3 protein: CASSIDTGLRGGSYNEQFF. CDR3 nucleotides: TGTGCCAGTAGTATAGATACAGGCCTAAGGGGAGGGTCCTACAATGAGCAGTTCTTC.

The J gene is TRBJ1-1, the V gene TRBV5-4; D is unresolved. V was clipped by 0 bases and J by 1 base, with 16 bases between them. The V gene's germline CDR1 is SGHNT and CDR2 YYREEE (reference sequence). The CDR3 has 17 amino acids. The CDR3 sequence: CASSLGPVGPENTEAFF. The CDR3 DNA reads TGTGCCAGCAGCTTGGGTCCGGTCGGGCCTGAGAACACTGAAGCTTTCTTT.

This clone came up once. The CDR3 DNA is TGTGCCAGTAGTATAGGAGGTGCTTGGGAGCAGTACTTC. Its translation: CASSIGGAWEQYF. The chain employs TRBV19 and TRBJ2-7; the D is unclear. V lost 1 base, J lost 7 bases, and 11 bases lay in between. This CDR3 spans 13 amino acids. Looked up from germline, CDR1 is LNHDA and CDR2 is SQIVND (reference sequence).

The chain employs TRBV29-1 and TRBJ1-1, with D perhaps matching TRBD1 (6 bases). CDR3 size: 12 residues. V was clipped by 7 bases and J by 0 bases, with 9 bases between them. Germline V gene sequence: CDR1 SQVTM, CDR2 ANQGSEA. CDR3 loop: CSAGQMNTEAFF. CDR3 nucleotides: TGCAGCGCCGGACAGATGAACACTGAAGCTTTCTTT.

This clone has only a few counts. The chain employs TRBV19 and TRBJ2-7; 8 bases are a match to TRBD2. The CDR3 totals 15 residues. Germline assignment: CDR1 LNHDA and CDR2 SQIVND (reference sequence). Trimming removed 5 bases from V and 0 bases from J; junction bases left unmatched: 6. The CDR3 bases are TGTGCCAGTAGTGCTGCGGGGGGTTCCTCCTACGAGCAGTACTTC. Amino acids: CASSAAGGSSYEQYF.

This clone has a handful of counts. This chain links TRBV28 with TRBJ2-7; unclear D gene. This CDR3 has 11 amino acids. The germline V gene has CDR1 MDHEN and CDR2 SYDVKM. V lost 2 bases and J 6 bases, leaving 5 bases between the germline ends. The CDR3, as DNA: TGTGCCAGCAGTTTAGGTGGCGAGCAGTACTTC. This translates into CASSLGGEQYF.